The present TCR beta chain was sequenced within a study of tumor-infiltrating lymphocytes in primary liver carcinoma. The germline V gene has CDR1 SQVTM and CDR2 ANQGSEA. The CDR3 covers 10 residues. Germline DNA was also extracted, and blood RNA was taken from unsorted whole blood. There are a few counts of this clonotype. A much larger clonotype is one base distant, so this may be a read error. From about 0.45 ug total RNA, TCR beta cDNA was generated with a primer in the constant region. Nested multiplex PCR, run for three rounds with slightly modified ARM-PCR, yielded TCR beta libraries. TRBV1-TRBV30 forward and Cbeta reverse primers drove the first two roughly 10-cycle rounds. TCRdb re-analysed the multiplex PCR reads in MiXCR, keeping a single row per CDR3 protein. Among about 310,000 distinct CDR3 sequences listed, approximately 65% were seen once.

The receptor's source is a man in his forties with primary liver carcinoma and hepatitis B virus infection. The chain links TRBV29-1 to TRBJ2-3; D is perhaps TRBD1 (5 bases). The specimen was peripheral blood. The CDR3 spells CSVKTDTHYF. For the CDR3, the DNA is TGCAGCGTTAAGACAGATACGCACTATTTT.